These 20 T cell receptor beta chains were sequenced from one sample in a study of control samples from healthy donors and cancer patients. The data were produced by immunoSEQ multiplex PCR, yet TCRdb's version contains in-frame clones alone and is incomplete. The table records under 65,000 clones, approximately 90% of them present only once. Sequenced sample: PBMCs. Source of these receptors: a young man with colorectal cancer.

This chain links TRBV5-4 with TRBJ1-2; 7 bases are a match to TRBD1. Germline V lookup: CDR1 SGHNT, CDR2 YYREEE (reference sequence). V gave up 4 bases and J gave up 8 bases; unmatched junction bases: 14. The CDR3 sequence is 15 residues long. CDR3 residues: CASSPSGGGFGGYTF. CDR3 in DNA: TGTGCCAGCAGCCCTTCGGGAGGGGGCTTTGGCGGCTACACCTTC.

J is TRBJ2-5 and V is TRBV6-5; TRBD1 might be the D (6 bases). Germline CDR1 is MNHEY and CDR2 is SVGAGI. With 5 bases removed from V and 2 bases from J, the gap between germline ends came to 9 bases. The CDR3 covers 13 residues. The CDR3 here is CASSLQGQETQYF. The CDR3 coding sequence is TGTGCCAGCAGTCTACAGGGTCAAGAGACCCAGTACTTC.

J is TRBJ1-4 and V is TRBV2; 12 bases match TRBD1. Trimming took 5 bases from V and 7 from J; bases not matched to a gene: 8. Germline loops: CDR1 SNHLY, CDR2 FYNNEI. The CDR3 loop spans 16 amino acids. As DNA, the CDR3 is TGTGCCAGCAGTCCCTCCATGGGACAGGGGGCTGAAAAACTGTTTTTT. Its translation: CASSPSMGQGAEKLFF.

CDR3: CASSWVTGNQNTEAFF. CDR3 sequence (DNA): TGTGCCAGCAGTTGGGTAACAGGGAACCAGAACACTGAAGCTTTCTTT. This chain connects TRBV6-2 or TRBV6-3 to TRBJ1-1; TRBD1 might be the D (6 bases). This CDR3 region has 16 residues. Germline assignment: CDR1 MNHEY and CDR2 SVGEGT. V was clipped by 4 bases and J by 1 base, with 16 bases between them.

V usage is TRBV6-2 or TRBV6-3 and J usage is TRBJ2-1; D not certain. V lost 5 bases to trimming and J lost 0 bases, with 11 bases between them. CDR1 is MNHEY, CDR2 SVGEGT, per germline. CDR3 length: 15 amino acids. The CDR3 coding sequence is TGTGCCAGCAGTATTCCGGGCTACTCCTACAATGAGCAGTTCTTC. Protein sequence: CASSIPGYSYNEQFF.

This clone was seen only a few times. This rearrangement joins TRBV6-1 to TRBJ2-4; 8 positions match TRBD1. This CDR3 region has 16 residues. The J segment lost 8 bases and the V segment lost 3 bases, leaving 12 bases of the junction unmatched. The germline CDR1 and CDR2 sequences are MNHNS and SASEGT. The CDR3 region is CASSDRPGGILDIQYF. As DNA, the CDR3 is TGTGCCAGCAGTGACCGCCCAGGGGGCATTTTAGACATTCAGTACTTC.

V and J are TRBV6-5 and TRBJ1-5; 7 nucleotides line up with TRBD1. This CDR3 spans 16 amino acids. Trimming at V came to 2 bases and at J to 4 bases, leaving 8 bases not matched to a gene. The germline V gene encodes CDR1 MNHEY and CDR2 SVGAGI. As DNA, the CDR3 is TGTGCCAGCAGTTACCGGGCCGACAGGGCTAATCAGCCCCAGCATTTT. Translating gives CASSYRADRANQPQHF.

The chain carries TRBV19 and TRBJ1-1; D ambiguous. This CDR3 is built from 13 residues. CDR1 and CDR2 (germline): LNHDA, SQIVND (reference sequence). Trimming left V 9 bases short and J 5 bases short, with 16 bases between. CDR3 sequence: CASSDKSGTEAFF. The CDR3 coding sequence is TGTGCCAGCTCCGACAAATCGGGAACTGAAGCTTTCTTT.

The DNA for the CDR3 is TGTGCCAGCAGTTTATCGACTTTCGGACCCCCCCTTGAAGCTTTCTTT. Its translation is CASSLSTFGPPLEAFF. This sequence joins TRBV27 and TRBJ1-1; D is uncertain. CDR1 MNHEY and CDR2 SMNVEV come from the germline V gene (reference sequence). CDR3 length: 16 residues. The V and J ends lost 0 bases and 7 bases respectively, with 18 bases between them.

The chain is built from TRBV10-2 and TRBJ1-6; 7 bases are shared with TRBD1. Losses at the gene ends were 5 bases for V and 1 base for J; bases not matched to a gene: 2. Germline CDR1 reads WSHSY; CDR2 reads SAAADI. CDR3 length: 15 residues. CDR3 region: CASSLTGSYNSPLHF. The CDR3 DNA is TGCGCCAGCAGTTTGACAGGGTCCTATAATTCACCCCTCCACTTT.

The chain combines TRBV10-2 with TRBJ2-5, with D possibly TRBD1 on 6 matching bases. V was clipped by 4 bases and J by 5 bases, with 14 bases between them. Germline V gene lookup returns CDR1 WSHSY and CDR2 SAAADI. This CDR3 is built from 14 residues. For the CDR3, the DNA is TGCGCCAGCAGTGCAACAGGGCGTCGGGAGACCCAGTACTTC. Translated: CASSATGRRETQYF.

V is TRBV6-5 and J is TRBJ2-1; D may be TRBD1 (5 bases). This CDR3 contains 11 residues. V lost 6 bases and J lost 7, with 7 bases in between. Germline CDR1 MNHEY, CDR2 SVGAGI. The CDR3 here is CASRGLNEQFF. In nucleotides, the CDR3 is TGTGCCAGCAGGGGGCTGAATGAGCAGTTCTTC.

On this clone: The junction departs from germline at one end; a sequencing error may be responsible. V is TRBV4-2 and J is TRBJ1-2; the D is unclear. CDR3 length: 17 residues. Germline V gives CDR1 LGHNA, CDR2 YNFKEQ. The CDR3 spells CASSLSPLQETSYGCTF. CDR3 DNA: TGTGCCAGCAGCCTTTCCCCACTTCAGGAAACCTCCTATGGCTGCACCTTC.

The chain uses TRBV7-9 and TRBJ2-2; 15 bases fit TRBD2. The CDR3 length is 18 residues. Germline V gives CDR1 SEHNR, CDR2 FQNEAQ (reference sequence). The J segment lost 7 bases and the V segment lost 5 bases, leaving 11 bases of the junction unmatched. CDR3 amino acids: CASSPFGLAGGQGGELFF. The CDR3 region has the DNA TGTGCCAGCAGCCCCTTCGGACTAGCGGGGGGGCAAGGCGGGGAGCTGTTTTTT.

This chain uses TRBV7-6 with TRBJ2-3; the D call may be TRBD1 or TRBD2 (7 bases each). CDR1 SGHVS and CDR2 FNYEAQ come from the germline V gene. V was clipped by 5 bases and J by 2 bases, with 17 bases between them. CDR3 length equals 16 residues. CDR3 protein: CASSQGGTVVTDTQYF. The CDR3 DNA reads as TGTGCCAGCAGCCAGGGGGGGACCGTTGTCACAGATACGCAGTATTTT. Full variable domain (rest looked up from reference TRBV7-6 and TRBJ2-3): GAGVSQSPRYKVTKRGQDVALRCDPISGHVSLYWYRQALGQGPEFLTYFNYEAQQDKSGLPNDRFSAERPEGSISTLTIQRTEQRDSAMYRCASSQGGTVVTDTQYFGPGTRLTVL.

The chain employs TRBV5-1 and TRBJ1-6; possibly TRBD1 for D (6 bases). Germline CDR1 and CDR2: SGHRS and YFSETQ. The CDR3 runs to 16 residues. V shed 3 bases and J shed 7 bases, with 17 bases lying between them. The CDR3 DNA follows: TGCGCCAGCAGCTCCGGACAGACCGCGGGGAATTCACCCCTCCACTTT. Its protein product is CASSSGQTAGNSPLHF.

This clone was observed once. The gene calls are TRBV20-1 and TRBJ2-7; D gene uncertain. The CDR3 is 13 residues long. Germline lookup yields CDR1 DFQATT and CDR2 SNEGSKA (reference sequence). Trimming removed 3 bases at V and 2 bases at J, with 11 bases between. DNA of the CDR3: TGCAGTGCTAGTGGCGACGGCACCTACGAGCAGTACTTC. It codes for CSASGDGTYEQYF.

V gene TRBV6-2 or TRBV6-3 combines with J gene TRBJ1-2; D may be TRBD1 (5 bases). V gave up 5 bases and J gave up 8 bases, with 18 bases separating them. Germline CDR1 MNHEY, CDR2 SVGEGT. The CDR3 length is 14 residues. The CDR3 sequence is CASSISGTEVGYTF. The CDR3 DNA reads TGTGCCAGCAGTATTTCCGGGACTGAAGTAGGCTACACCTTC.

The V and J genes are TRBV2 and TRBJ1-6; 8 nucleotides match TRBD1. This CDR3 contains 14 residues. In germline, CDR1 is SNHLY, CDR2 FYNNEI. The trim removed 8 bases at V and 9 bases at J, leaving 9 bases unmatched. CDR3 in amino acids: CASGSGTGFSPLHF. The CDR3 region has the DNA TGTGCCAGCGGCTCGGGGACAGGATTTTCACCCCTCCACTTT.

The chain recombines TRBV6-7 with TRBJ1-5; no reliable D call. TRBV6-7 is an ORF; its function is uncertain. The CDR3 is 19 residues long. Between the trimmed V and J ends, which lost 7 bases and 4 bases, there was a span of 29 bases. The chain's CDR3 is CASNSTFTASSPKNQPQHF. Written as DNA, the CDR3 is TGTGCCAGCAACTCAACCTTCACAGCCTCCTCTCCCAAAAATCAGCCCCAGCATTTT.